The present T cell receptor beta chain was sequenced within a study of blood T cells in healthy people across ages. General study results and limits: Those diversity estimates obtained from one million T cells were thought to be underestimates. Versus aged donors, long-lived donors had higher diversity and more naive CD4+ cells.

Each of the donors had about 9.9 milliliters of peripheral blood drawn into EDTA-treated Vacutainer tubes. Primed by a sample-barcoded 5' primer and a J-beta primer mix, a second PCR proceeded for about 6 to 12 cycles. TCRdb re-analysed the 5' RACE reads in MiXCR, keeping a single row per CDR3 protein. Here the sample spans 1,100,000 or so distinct CDR3 sequences, 45% being singletons. This clonotype has more than one count but fewer than ten. Antigen specificity is unknown. The CDR3 consists of 13 residues. Germline V lookup: CDR1 MNHEY, CDR2 SVGEGT. Trimming stripped 6 bases from V and 8 bases from J, with 16 bases between.

The sequencing input was blood. The rearrangement joins TRBV6-2 or TRBV6-3 to TRBJ1-2, with D tentatively TRBD1 (5 bases). This receptor was taken from a woman between 55 and 75 years old in good health. DNA of the CDR3: TGTGCCAGCAGGACGGACACAGCTAGGGGCTACACCTTC. Its translation is CASRTDTARGYTF.